The present T cell receptor beta chain was sequenced within a study of blood T cell repertoires in COVID-19. As for the study in general: The samples span acute and convalescent COVID-19 from the United States, Italy and Spain. Sample material is recorded as cDNA or gDNA derived from T cells, B-cell-depleted T cells, or PBMCs.

Authors' data handling: Reference gene primer amplification gave estimated nucleated cell counts. Profiled with immunoSEQ multiplex PCR; TCRdb holds only in-frame clones, not every one. V and J calls plus clone size are reproduced from that table; the DNA served to infer D and trimming. The table has approximately 250,000 clones, around four fifths seen once. This CDR3 region has 13 residues. The V and J ends lost 6 bases and 4 bases respectively, with 12 bases between them. Sequencing used peripheral blood. This clonotype was sampled from a woman aged 55-70 years with active or convalescent COVID-19. The chain is built from TRBV12-3 or TRBV12-4 and TRBJ2-5; TRBD1 might be the D (6 bases). The CDR3 region is CASSHRDRETQYF. DNA of the CDR3: TGTGCCAGCAGCCACAGGGATCGAGAGACCCAGTACTTC.